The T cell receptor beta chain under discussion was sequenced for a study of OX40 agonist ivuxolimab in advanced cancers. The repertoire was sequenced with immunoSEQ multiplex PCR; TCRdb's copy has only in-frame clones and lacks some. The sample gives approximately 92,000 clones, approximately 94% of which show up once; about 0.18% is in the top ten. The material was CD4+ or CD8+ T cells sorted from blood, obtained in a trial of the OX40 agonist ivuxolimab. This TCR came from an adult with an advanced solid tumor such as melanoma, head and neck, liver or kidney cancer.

CDR3 in amino acids: CASSQREKLFF. CDR3 DNA sequence: TGTGCCAGCAGCCAACGGGAAAAACTGTTTTTT. The rearrangement links TRBV14 to TRBJ1-4; D unclear. The V gene lost 2 bases and the J gene lost 8 bases, with 3 bases spanning the gap. Germline-derived CDR1 and CDR2 are SGHDN and FVKESK. The CDR3 runs 11 residues.